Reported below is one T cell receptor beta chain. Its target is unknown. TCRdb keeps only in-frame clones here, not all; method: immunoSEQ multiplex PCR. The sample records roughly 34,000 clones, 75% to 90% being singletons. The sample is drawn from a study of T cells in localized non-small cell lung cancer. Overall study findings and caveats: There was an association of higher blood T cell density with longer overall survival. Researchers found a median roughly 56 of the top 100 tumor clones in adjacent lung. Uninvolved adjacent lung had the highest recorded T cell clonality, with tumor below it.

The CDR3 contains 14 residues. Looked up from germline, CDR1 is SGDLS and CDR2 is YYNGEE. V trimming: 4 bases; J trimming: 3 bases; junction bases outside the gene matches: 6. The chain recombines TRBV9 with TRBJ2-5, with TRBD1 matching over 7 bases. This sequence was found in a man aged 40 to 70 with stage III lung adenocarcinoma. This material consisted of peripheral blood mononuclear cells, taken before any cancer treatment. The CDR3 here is CASSSNTGEETQYF. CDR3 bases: TGTGCCAGCAGCTCTAACACAGGGGAAGAGACCCAGTACTTC.